This T cell receptor (beta chain) was found in a study of CD8 T cells in Susac syndrome. Reverse transcription of roughly 0.5 to 1 ug RNA was performed with random hexamers. TCR beta CDR3 was amplified by immunoSEQ multiplex PCR. This amplification extended across 54 Vbeta and 13 Jbeta segments. TCRdb fed the immunoSEQ multiplex PCR reads into MiXCR, producing one record per CDR3 protein. The table includes 130,000 to 150,000 distinct CDR3 sequences, around 94% detected once. Blood CD8+ and CD4+ T cells underwent high-throughput TCR beta sequencing. Healthy donors were controls matched for age and sex. Germline V gives CDR1 MNHEY, CDR2 SMNVEV (reference sequence). The CDR3 is 15 amino acids. V was pared by 4 bases and J by 5 bases, with 15 bases between.

The sequence was obtained from a human donor in good health. The chain couples TRBV27 to TRBJ2-1; D is ambiguous. The specimen was CD4+ T cells from PBMCs. CDR3 protein: CASSYRLSFDNEQFF. The CDR3 coding sequence is TGTGCCAGCAGTTACCGTTTGAGCTTTGACAATGAGCAGTTCTTC.